One sample yielded the 7 T cell receptor beta chains listed below, sequenced in a study of cytomegalovirus exposure and HLA in healthy donors. This PCR relied on a set of 60 Vbeta primers and 13 Jbeta primers. TCRdb keeps only in-frame clones here, not all; method: immunoSEQ multiplex PCR. The sample includes tens of thousands of clones, about 60% of them seen just once. The sample taken for sequencing was PBMCs. Receptors originate from a woman younger than 45 in good health and CMV-seronegative.

The chain combines TRBV4-2 with TRBJ2-3, with TRBD2 matching 11 bases. V shed 5 bases, J shed 0 bases, and the junction held 4 bases outside the gene matches. This CDR3 comprises 16 residues. The germline V gene has CDR1 LGHNA and CDR2 YNFKEQ. The CDR3 DNA reads as TGTGCCAGCAGCGGACCTAGCGGGGGGAGCACAGATACGCAGTATTTT. Translating it yields CASSGPSGGSTDTQYF.

This clone was found once. J is TRBJ1-3 and V is TRBV10-3; D call uncertain. CDR1 is ENHRY, CDR2 SYGVKD, per germline. The V end lost 0 bases, the J end lost 7 bases, and 10 bases lay between the germline ends. This CDR3 has 14 residues. The CDR3 sequence: CAISESLTGNTIYF. The CDR3 DNA reads TGTGCCATCAGTGAGTCCTTGACGGGGAACACCATATATTTT.

Here the CDR3 DNA reads TGTGCCAGCTCGACAGGGACGGATACGCAGTATTTT. Translated: CASSTGTDTQYF. This chain links TRBV18 with TRBJ2-3, with 7 bases matching TRBD1. The ends lost 6 bases at V and 6 bases at J; junction bases unmatched: 3. The CDR3 totals 12 residues. Per germline, CDR1 KGHSH and CDR2 LQKENI.

This clone was seen only a few times. J is TRBJ2-7 and V is TRBV27, with 7 positions matching TRBD2. There are 14 residues in the CDR3. In germline, CDR1 is MNHEY, CDR2 SMNVEV (reference sequence). V gave up 2 bases and J gave up 2 bases; unmatched junction bases: 3. The CDR3 DNA is TGTGCCAGCAGTTTAGTAGCGGGCACCTACGAGCAGTACTTC. The encoded protein is CASSLVAGTYEQYF.

The genes are TRBV19 and TRBJ1-1; D possibly corresponds to TRBD1 (5 bases). Germline values: CDR1 LNHDA, CDR2 SQIVND (reference sequence). Trimming stripped 5 bases from V and 1 base from J, with 8 bases between. The CDR3 spans 13 residues. The CDR3 here is CASSDRPNTEAFF. The CDR3 DNA follows: TGTGCCAGTAGTGACAGACCGAACACTGAAGCTTTCTTT.

The chain couples TRBV10-3 to TRBJ2-5; D is perhaps TRBD2 (5 bases). Trimming took off 4 bases at V and 2 bases at J, with 8 bases between the two ends. The CDR3 has 13 residues. Per germline, CDR1 ENHRY and CDR2 SYGVKD. The CDR3 region has the DNA TGTGCCATCAGTGCGGGGTCTCAAGAGACCCAGTACTTC. It translates to CAISAGSQETQYF.

The chain carries TRBV4-1 and TRBJ2-7; 8 bases map to TRBD1. The length of the CDR3 is 15 residues. Germline CDR1 MGHRA, CDR2 YSYEKL. V lost 6 bases to trimming and J lost 2 bases; unmatched junction nucleotides: 9. The chain's CDR3 is CASRYRQGNTYEQYF. In DNA, the CDR3 is TGCGCCAGCAGATACCGACAGGGGAACACCTACGAGCAGTACTTC.